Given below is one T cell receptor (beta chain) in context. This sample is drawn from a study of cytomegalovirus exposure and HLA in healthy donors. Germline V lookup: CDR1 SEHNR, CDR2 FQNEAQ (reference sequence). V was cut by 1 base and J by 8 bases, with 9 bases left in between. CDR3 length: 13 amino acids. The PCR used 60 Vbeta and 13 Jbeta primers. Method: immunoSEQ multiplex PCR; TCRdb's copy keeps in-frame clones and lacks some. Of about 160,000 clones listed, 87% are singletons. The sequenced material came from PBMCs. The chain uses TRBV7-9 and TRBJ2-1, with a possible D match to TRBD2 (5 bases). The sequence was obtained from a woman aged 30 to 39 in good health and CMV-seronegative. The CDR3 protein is CASSLGIGDEQFF. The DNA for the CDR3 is TGTGCCAGCAGCTTAGGGATCGGGGATGAGCAGTTCTTC.